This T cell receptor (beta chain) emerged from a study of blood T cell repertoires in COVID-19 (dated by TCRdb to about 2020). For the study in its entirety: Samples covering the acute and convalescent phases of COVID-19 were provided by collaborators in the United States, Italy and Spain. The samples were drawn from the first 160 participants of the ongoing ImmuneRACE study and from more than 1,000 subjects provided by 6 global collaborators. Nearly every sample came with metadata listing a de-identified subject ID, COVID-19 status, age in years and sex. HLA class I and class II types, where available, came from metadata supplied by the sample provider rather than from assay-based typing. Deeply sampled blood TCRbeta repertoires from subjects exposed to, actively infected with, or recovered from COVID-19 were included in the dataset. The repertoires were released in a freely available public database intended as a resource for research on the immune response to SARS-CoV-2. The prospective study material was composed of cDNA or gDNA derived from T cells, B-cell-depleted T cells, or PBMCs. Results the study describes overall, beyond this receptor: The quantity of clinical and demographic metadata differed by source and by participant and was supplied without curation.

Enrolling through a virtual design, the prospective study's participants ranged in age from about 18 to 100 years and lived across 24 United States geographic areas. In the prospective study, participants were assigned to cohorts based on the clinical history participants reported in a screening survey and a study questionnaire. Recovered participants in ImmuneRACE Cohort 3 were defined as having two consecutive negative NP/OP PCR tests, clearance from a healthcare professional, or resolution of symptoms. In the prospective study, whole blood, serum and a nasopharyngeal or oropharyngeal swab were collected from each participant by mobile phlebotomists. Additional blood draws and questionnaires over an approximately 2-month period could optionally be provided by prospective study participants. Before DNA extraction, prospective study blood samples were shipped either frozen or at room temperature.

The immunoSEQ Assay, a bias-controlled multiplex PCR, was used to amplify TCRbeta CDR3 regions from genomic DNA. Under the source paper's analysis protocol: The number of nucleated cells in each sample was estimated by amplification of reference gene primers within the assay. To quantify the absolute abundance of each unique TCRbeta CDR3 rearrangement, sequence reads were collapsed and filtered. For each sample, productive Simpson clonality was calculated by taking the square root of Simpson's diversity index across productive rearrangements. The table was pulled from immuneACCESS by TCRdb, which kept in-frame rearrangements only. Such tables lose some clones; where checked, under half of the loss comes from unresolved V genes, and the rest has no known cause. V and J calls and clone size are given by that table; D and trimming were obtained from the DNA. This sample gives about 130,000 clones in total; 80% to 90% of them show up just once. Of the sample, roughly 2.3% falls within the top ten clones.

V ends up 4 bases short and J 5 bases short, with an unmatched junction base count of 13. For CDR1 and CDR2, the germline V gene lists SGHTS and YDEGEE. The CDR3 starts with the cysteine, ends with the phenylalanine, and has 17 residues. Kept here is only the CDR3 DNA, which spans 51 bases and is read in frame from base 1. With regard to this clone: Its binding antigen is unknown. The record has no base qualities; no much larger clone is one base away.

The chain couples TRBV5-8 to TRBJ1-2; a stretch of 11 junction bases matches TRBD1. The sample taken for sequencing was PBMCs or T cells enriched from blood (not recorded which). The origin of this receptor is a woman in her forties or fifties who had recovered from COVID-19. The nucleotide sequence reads TGTGCCAGCAGCACACCCGGGACAGGGGGTGTTGGGTATGGCTACACCTTC. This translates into CASSTPGTGGVGYGYTF.